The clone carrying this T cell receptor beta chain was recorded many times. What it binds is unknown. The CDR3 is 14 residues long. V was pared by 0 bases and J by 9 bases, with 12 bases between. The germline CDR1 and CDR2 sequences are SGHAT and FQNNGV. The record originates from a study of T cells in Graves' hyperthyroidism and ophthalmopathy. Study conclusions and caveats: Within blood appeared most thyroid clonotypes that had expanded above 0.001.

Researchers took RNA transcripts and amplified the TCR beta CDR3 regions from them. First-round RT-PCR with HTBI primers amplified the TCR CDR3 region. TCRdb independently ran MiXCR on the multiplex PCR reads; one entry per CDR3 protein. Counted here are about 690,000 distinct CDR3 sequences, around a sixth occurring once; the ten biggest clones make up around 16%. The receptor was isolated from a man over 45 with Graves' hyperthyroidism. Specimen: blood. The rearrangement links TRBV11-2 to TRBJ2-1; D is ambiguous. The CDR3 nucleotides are TGTGCCAGCAGCTTAGATTCGATCGGGTTTGAGCAGTTCTTC. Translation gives CASSLDSIGFEQFF.